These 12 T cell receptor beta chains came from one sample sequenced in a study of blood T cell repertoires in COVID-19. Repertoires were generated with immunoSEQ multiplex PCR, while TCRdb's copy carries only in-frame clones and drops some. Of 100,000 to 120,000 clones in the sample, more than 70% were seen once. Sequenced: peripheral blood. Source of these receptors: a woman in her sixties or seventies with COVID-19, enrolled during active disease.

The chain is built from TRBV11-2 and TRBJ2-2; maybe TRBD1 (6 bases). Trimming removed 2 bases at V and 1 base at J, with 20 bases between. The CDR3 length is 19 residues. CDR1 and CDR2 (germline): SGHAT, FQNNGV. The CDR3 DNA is TGTGCCAGCAGCTTAAGGCACAGGGTTCTTTTGGGGAACACCGGGGAGCTGTTTTTT. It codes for CASSLRHRVLLGNTGELFF.

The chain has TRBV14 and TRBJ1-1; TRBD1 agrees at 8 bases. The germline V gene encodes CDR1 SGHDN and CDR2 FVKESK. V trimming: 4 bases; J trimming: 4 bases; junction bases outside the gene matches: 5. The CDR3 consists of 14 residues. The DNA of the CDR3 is TGTGCCAGCAGCCCGACAGGGGCCCCCACTGAAGCTTTCTTT. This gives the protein CASSPTGAPTEAFF.

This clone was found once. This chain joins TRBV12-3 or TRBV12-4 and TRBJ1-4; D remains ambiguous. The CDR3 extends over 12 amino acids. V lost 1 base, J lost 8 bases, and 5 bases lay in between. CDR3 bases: TGTGCCAGCAGTTTAGATCGGGAAAAACTGTTTTTT. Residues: CASSLDREKLFF.

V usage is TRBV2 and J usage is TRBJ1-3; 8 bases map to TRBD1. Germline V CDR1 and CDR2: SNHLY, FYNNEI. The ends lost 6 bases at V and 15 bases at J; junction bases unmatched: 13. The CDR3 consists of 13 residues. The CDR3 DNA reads TGTGCCAGCAGACAGGACAGGGCCGGCTCGGAATATTTT. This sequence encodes CASRQDRAGSEYF.

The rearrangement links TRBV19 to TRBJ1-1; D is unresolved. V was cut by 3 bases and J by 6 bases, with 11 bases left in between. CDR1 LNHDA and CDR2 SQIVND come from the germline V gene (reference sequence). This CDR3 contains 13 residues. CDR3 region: CASSIGGSAEAFF. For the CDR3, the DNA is TGTGCCAGTAGTATCGGCGGGAGCGCTGAAGCTTTCTTT.

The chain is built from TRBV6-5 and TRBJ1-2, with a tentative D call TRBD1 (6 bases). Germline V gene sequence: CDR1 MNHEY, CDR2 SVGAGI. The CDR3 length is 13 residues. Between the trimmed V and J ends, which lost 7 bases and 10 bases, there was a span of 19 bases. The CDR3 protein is CASNGGQGNHYTF. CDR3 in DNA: TGTGCCAGCAACGGCGGGCAGGGGAACCACTACACCTTC.

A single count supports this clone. The CDR3 nucleotides read TGTGCCAGCAGCATTACAGGGATGGAAACTGAAGCTTTCTTT. This codes for CASSITGMETEAFF. The chain is built from TRBV9 and TRBJ1-1, with D possibly being TRBD1 (6 bases). The CDR3 totals 14 residues. Germline CDR1 SGDLS, CDR2 YYNGEE. V was pared by 4 bases and J by 5 bases, with 15 bases between.

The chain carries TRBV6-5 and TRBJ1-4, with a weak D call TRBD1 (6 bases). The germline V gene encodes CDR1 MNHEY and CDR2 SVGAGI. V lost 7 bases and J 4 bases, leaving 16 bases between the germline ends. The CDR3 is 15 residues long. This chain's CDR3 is CASNTGRAFNEKLFF. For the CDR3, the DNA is TGTGCCAGCAATACAGGGCGGGCCTTTAATGAAAAACTGTTTTTT.

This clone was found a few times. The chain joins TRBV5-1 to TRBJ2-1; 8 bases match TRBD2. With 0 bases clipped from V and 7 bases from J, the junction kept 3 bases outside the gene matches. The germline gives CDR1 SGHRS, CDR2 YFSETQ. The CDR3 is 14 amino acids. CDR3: CASSLGLARNEQFF. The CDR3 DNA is TGCGCCAGCAGCTTGGGACTAGCGAGGAATGAGCAGTTCTTC.

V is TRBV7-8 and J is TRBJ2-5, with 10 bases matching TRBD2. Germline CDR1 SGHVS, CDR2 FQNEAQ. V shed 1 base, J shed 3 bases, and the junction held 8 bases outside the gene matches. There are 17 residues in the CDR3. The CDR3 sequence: CASSLVTSGVRKETQYF. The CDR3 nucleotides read TGTGCCAGCAGCTTAGTCACTAGCGGGGTTAGGAAAGAGACCCAGTACTTC.

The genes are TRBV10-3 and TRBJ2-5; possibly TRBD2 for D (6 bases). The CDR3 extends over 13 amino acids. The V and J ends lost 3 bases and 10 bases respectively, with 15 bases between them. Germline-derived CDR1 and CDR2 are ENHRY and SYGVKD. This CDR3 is CAISESREGLQYF. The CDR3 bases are TGTGCCATCAGTGAATCCCGAGAGGGACTCCAGTACTTC.

The CDR3 is CASMRQVGEKLFF. The CDR3 coding sequence is TGTGCCAGCATGCGACAGGTCGGGGAAAAACTGTTTTTT. V is TRBV7-9 and J is TRBJ1-4; possibly TRBD1 for D (6 bases). This CDR3 region has 13 residues. V lost 7 bases, J lost 8 bases, and 14 bases lay in between. CDR1 SEHNR and CDR2 FQNEAQ come from the germline V gene (reference sequence).